This T cell receptor beta chain was identified during a study of glioma-infiltrating T cells. The study, taken as a whole, reports: Shared blood CDR3 signature motifs marked patients with low tissue-blood divergence. Above-expected tissue-blood divergence occurred in all gliomas, most in low-grade ones. Very few CDR3 sequences were shared between tissue and blood.

This clonotype was observed a handful of times. Its matching antigen is unknown. The iRepertoire nested amplicon-rescue multiplex PCR amplified TCR alpha and beta CDR3s from RNA. TCRdb reanalysed the multiplex PCR reads using MiXCR and keeps one entry per CDR3 protein. The sample holds more than 300,000 distinct CDR3 sequences, more than 35% seen once. The sequence was obtained from a human donor with low-grade glioma or glioblastoma, undergoing nonglioma brain surgery, or in good health (not recorded which). Sequenced sample: glioma tissue, nonneoplastic brain tissue, or PBMCs (not recorded which).

In DNA, the CDR3 is TGTGCCAGCAGCTTAGTGGGGCGGGGGGCCATGAACACTGAAGCTTTCTTT. Its translation is CASSLVGRGAMNTEAFF. The chain couples TRBV7-2 to TRBJ1-1; D is perhaps TRBD1 (6 bases). With 1 base removed from V and 0 bases from J, the gap between germline ends came to 15 bases. Germline-derived CDR1 and CDR2 are SGHTA and FQGNSA. The CDR3 contains 17 residues.